One sample yielded the 14 T cell receptor beta chains listed below, sequenced in a study of CD8 T cells in Susac syndrome. When the RNA was reverse transcribed, random hexamers were used with an input of roughly 0.45 to 1 ug. TCRdb analysed the immunoSEQ multiplex PCR reads with MiXCR anew, one entry per CDR3 protein. This sample carries over 130,000 distinct CDR3 sequences, 85% to 95% of them seen once, and the ten largest clones take approximately 0.11%. Sequencing was done on a sample of CD4+ T cells from PBMCs. These receptors were obtained from a human donor with multiple sclerosis.

This chain links TRBV7-8 with TRBJ2-6; TRBD2 is a possible D gene (6 bases). The CDR3 is 17 residues long. Germline V lookup: CDR1 SGHVS, CDR2 FQNEAQ. Between the trimmed V and J ends, which lost 5 bases and 0 bases, there was a span of 14 bases. Here the CDR3 DNA reads TGTGCCAGCAGCATTAGCGGAATCCCCTCTGGGGCCAACGTCCTGACTTTC. Protein sequence: CASSISGIPSGANVLTF.

The genes are TRBV28 and TRBJ2-7; D remains ambiguous. With 5 bases removed from V and 2 bases from J, the gap between germline ends came to 13 bases. Germline V gene data show CDR1 as MDHEN and CDR2 as SYDVKM. This CDR3 region has 14 residues. Here the CDR3 DNA reads TGTGCCAGCAGTCCTCAAGTCCCCCCCTACGAGCAGTACTTC. This gives the protein CASSPQVPPYEQYF.

The genes are TRBV7-9 and TRBJ2-7; TRBD2 aligns across 8 bases. Germline lookup yields CDR1 SEHNR and CDR2 FQNEAQ (reference sequence). This CDR3 comprises 11 residues. The CDR3 region is CVRGLGYEQYF. In DNA, the CDR3 is TGTGTCAGGGGACTAGGATACGAGCAGTACTTC.

The V and J genes are TRBV6-2 or TRBV6-3 and TRBJ1-1; no reliable D call. In germline, CDR1 is MNHEY, CDR2 SVGEGT. Trimming left V 1 base short and J 8 bases short, with 8 bases between. The CDR3 sequence is 12 residues long. As DNA, the CDR3 is TGTGCCAGCAGTTACTGGGCGGGGGAAGCTTTCTTT. This sequence encodes CASSYWAGEAFF.

The chain couples TRBV15 to TRBJ1-5; D remains ambiguous. CDR1 is LNHNV and CDR2 is YYDKDF in the germline V gene (reference sequence). V shed 0 bases and J shed 3 bases, with 0 bases lying between them. The CDR3 has 12 residues. The CDR3 region is CATSRDNQPQHF. The CDR3 region has the DNA TGTGCCACCAGCAGAGACAATCAGCCCCAGCATTTT. The complete variable domain, with remaining parts taken from reference TRBV15 and TRBJ1-5, reads DAMVIQNPRYQVTQFGKPVTLSCSQTLNHNVMYWYQQKSSQAPKLLFHYYDKDFNNEADTPDNFQSRRPNTSFCFLDIRSPGLGDTAMYLCATSRDNQPQHFGDGTRLSIL.

V usage is TRBV20-1 and J usage is TRBJ1-5; 9 bases map to TRBD1. V lost 7 bases to trimming and J lost 7 bases; unmatched junction nucleotides: 5. CDR3 length: 12 amino acids. Germline V gives CDR1 DFQATT, CDR2 SNEGSKA (reference sequence). The CDR3 spells CSGGQGQQPQHF. CDR3 in DNA: TGCAGTGGTGGACAGGGGCAGCAGCCCCAGCATTTT.

Here the CDR3 reads CSAGQGGNSPLHF. The CDR3 region has the DNA TGCAGCGCCGGACAGGGCGGGAATTCACCCCTCCACTTT. V usage is TRBV29-1 and J usage is TRBJ1-6; 8 bases match TRBD1. Trimming at V came to 7 bases and at J to 7 bases, leaving 6 bases not matched to a gene. This CDR3 is 13 amino acids long. Looked up from germline, CDR1 is SQVTM and CDR2 is ANQGSEA.

This chain joins TRBV3-1 and TRBJ2-2; possibly TRBD1 for D (6 bases). The V gene lost 4 bases and the J gene lost 1 base, with 13 bases spanning the gap. There are 16 residues in the CDR3. CDR1 and CDR2 from the germline V gene are LGHDT and YNNKEL (reference sequence). The CDR3 region is CASSLHPGQNTGELFF. CDR3 in DNA: TGTGCCAGCAGCCTTCATCCGGGACAGAACACCGGGGAGCTGTTTTTT.

Only one count was recorded for this clonotype. The chain carries TRBV29-1 and TRBJ1-3; D is unresolved. The germline V gene encodes CDR1 SQVTM and CDR2 ANQGSEA. With 0 bases removed from V and 3 bases from J, the gap between germline ends came to 3 bases. CDR3 size: 12 residues. The chain's CDR3 is CSVEEHGNTIYF. CDR3 nucleotides: TGCAGCGTTGAAGAGCATGGAAACACCATATATTTT.

CDR3 sequence reads: CASSGKRGGVSRYEQYF. Written as DNA, the CDR3 is TGTGCCAGCAGTGGGAAAAGAGGGGGGGTTTCCCGCTACGAGCAGTACTTC. The genes are TRBV27 and TRBJ2-7; tentatively, D is TRBD2 (7 bases). CDR1 and CDR2 from the germline V gene are MNHEY and SMNVEV (reference sequence). The CDR3 length is 17 residues. Deletions cut 5 bases from V and 3 bases from J, with 23 bases between.

The rearrangement uses TRBV6-2 or TRBV6-3 and TRBJ2-7, with 7 bases lining up with TRBD1. CDR1 and CDR2 (germline): MNHEY, SVGEGT. The CDR3 runs to 14 residues. V dropped 4 bases and J dropped 0; count of bases not matched to a gene: 3. The CDR3 sequence is CASSWGQPSYEQYF. CDR3 DNA: TGTGCCAGCAGTTGGGGACAGCCCTCCTACGAGCAGTACTTC.

This clonotype was detected only once. V and J are TRBV18 and TRBJ1-5; D is perhaps TRBD1 (5 bases). The CDR3 has 16 residues. The V end was cut by 3 bases, the J end by 4 bases, with 16 bases between. CDR1 KGHSH and CDR2 LQKENI come from the germline V gene. CDR3 region: CASSPSGTVPNQPQHF. DNA for the CDR3: TGTGCCAGCTCACCTAGCGGGACGGTACCAAATCAGCCCCAGCATTTT.

CDR3 in DNA: TGTGCCAGCAGACTAGCGGGAGATGAGCAGTTCTTC. This sequence encodes CASRLAGDEQFF. The chain couples TRBV12-3 or TRBV12-4 to TRBJ2-1; 11 positions agree with TRBD2. The CDR3 extends over 12 amino acids. J was trimmed by 8 bases and V by 6 bases; bases with no gene match: 0.

This chain connects TRBV20-1 to TRBJ2-7; 8 bases align to TRBD1. Germline lookup yields CDR1 DFQATT and CDR2 SNEGSKA (reference sequence). The trim removed 7 bases at V and 2 bases at J, leaving 7 bases unmatched. This CDR3 contains 13 residues. The CDR3 loop reads CSVPGQEPYEQYF. DNA for the CDR3: TGCAGTGTTCCGGGACAGGAGCCCTACGAGCAGTACTTC.